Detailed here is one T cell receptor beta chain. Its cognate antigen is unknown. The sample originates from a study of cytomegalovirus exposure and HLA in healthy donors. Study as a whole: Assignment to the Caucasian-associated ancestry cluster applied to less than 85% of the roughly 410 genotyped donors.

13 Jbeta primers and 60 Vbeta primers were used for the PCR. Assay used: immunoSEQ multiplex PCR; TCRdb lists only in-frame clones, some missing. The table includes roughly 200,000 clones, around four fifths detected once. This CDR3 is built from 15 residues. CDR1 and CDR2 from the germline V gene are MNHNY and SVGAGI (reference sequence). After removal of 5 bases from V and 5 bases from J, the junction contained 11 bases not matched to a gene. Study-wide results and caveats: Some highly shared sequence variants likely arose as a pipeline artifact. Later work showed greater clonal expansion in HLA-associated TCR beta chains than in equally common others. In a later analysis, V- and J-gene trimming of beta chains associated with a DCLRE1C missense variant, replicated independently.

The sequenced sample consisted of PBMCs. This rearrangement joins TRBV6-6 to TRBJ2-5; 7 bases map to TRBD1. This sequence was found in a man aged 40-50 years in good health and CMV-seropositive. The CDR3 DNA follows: TGTGCCAGCAGTCGACCTCAGGGGGAAGGGGAGACCCAGTACTTC. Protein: CASSRPQGEGETQYF.